This is a list of T cell receptor beta chains from one sample in a study of OX40 agonist ivuxolimab in advanced cancers. Repertoires were generated with immunoSEQ multiplex PCR, while TCRdb's copy carries only in-frame clones and drops some. This sample has about 92,000 clones; less than 85% occur once, and the top ten carry under 6.5%. This specimen was CD4+ or CD8+ T cells sorted from blood, taken in a trial of the OX40 agonist ivuxolimab. All receptors come from an adult with an advanced solid tumor such as melanoma, head and neck, liver or kidney cancer. The CDR3 runs from the conserved cysteine through the conserved F or W. The D gene is left open where the match is weak. Where a row states a size, it is once, few, many or the class of an expanded clone; other rows omit it.

length: 14; J: TRBJ2-7; V: TRBV7-8; size: few; D: TRBD1; CDR3: CASSFDRDSYEQYF; DNA: TGTGCCAGCAGCTTCGACAGGGACTCCTACGAGCAGTACTTC
length: 12; J: TRBJ1-4; V: TRBV19; size: once; D: NA; CDR3: CASSIINEKLFF; DNA: TGTGCCAGTAGTATAATTAATGAAAAACTGTTTTTT
length: 15; J: TRBJ2-1; V: TRBV9; size: NA; D: TRBD1; CDR3: CASSITGTGRNEQFF; DNA: TGTGCCAGCAGCATTACCGGGACAGGGCGGAATGAGCAGTTCTTC
length: 15; J: TRBJ2-1; V: TRBV2; size: once; D: TRBD2; CDR3: CASSTLAGGINEQFF; DNA: TGTGCCAGCAGTACCTTAGCGGGAGGGATCAATGAGCAGTTCTTC
length: 16; J: TRBJ2-3; V: TRBV7-2; size: NA; D: NA; CDR3: CASSLVPNPPTDTQYF; DNA: TGTGCCAGCAGCTTAGTTCCAAACCCCCCTACAGATACGCAGTATTTT
length: 13; J: TRBJ1-2; V: TRBV15; size: NA; D: NA; CDR3: CATRDRIPYGYTF; DNA: TGTGCCACCAGAGACAGGATTCCCTATGGCTACACCTTC
length: 17; J: TRBJ1-2; V: TRBV18; size: NA; D: NA; CDR3: CASSPQPAPQANYGYTF; DNA: TGTGCCAGCTCACCACAACCGGCCCCCCAAGCTAACTATGGCTACACCTTC
length: 14; J: TRBJ1-1; V: TRBV9; size: NA; D: NA; CDR3: CASSVGQRNTEAFF; DNA: TGTGCCAGCAGCGTCGGACAGAGGAACACTGAAGCTTTCTTT
length: 14; J: TRBJ2-3; V: TRBV9; size: NA; D: NA; CDR3: CASSVVKVGSTQYF; DNA: TGTGCCAGCAGCGTAGTCAAGGTTGGGAGTACGCAGTATTTT
length: 17; J: TRBJ2-2; V: TRBV2; size: NA; D: TRBD1; CDR3: CASSEATGGWFAGELFF; DNA: TGTGCCAGCAGTGAGGCGACAGGGGGCTGGTTCGCCGGGGAGCTGTTTTTT
length: 14; J: TRBJ1-5; V: TRBV6-5; size: NA; D: TRBD1; CDR3: CASRKTGENQPQHF; DNA: TGTGCCAGCAGGAAGACAGGGGAGAATCAGCCCCAGCATTTT
length: 16; J: TRBJ2-2; V: TRBV7-2; size: NA; D: NA; CDR3: CASSLARTRGSGELFF; DNA: TGTGCCAGCAGCTTAGCGCGTACTAGAGGGAGCGGGGAGCTGTTTTTT
length: 15; J: TRBJ1-5; V: TRBV9; size: NA; D: NA; CDR3: CASTRDGSSNQPQHF; DNA: TGTGCCAGCACAAGAGATGGGTCTAGCAATCAGCCCCAGCATTTT
length: 16; J: TRBJ2-7; V: TRBV4-3; size: NA; D: TRBD2; CDR3: CASSPSSGGASGEQYF; DNA: TGCGCCAGCAGCCCCTCTAGCGGGGGGGCATCGGGGGAGCAGTACTTC
length: 14; J: TRBJ2-7; V: TRBV7-9; size: NA; D: NA; CDR3: CASTPWGESYEQYF; DNA: TGTGCCAGCACCCCTTGGGGGGAATCCTACGAGCAGTACTTC
length: 15; J: TRBJ2-7; V: TRBV5-8; size: NA; D: TRBD2; CDR3: CASSLGLASSYEQYF; DNA: TGTGCCAGCAGCTTGGGACTAGCGAGCTCCTACGAGCAGTACTTC
length: 11; J: TRBJ1-2; V: TRBV29-1; size: NA; D: NA; CDR3: CSVRINYGYTF; DNA: TGCAGCGTTCGGATTAACTATGGCTACACCTTC
length: 13; J: TRBJ2-2; V: TRBV7-9; size: medium-sized; D: NA; CDR3: CASTLSLGGELFF; DNA: TGTGCCAGCACCCTTAGCTTGGGCGGGGAGCTGTTTTTT
length: 16; J: TRBJ1-1; V: TRBV7-9; size: NA; D: TRBD1; CDR3: CASSLFPDRVGTEAFF; DNA: TGTGCCAGCAGCTTATTCCCGGACAGGGTGGGCACTGAAGCTTTCTTT
length: 15; J: TRBJ2-5; V: TRBV5-1; size: NA; D: TRBD1; CDR3: CASSLSGQGAETQYF; DNA: TGCGCCAGCAGCTTGTCTGGACAGGGGGCAGAGACCCAGTACTTC
length: 14; J: TRBJ1-2; V: TRBV7-2; size: NA; D: TRBD1; CDR3: CASRPGQGYIGYTF; DNA: TGTGCCAGCAGACCAGGACAGGGATATATCGGCTACACCTTC
length: 15; J: TRBJ1-2; V: TRBV9; size: NA; D: TRBD1; CDR3: CASSLGQGDYYGYTF; DNA: TGTGCCAGCAGTCTCGGACAGGGGGACTACTATGGCTACACCTTC
length: 15; J: TRBJ2-1; V: TRBV12-5; size: NA; D: TRBD1; CDR3: CASGPGQGPVHEQFF; DNA: TGTGCTAGTGGTCCGGGACAGGGCCCCGTCCATGAGCAGTTCTTC
length: 14; J: TRBJ2-1; V: TRBV2; size: NA; D: TRBD2; CDR3: CASSRRTSGNEQFF; DNA: TGTGCCAGCAGTCGACGGACTAGCGGCAATGAGCAGTTCTTC
length: 14; J: TRBJ2-7; V: TRBV15; size: NA; D: NA; CDR3: CATSRLRAWDEQYF; DNA: TGTGCCACCAGCAGACTGAGGGCTTGGGACGAGCAGTACTTC
length: 15; J: TRBJ1-3; V: TRBV7-2; size: NA; D: NA; CDR3: CASSLVSGSGNTIYF; DNA: TGTGCCAGCAGCTTAGTTTCTGGGTCTGGAAACACCATATATTTT
length: 12; J: TRBJ2-2; V: TRBV2; size: NA; D: NA; CDR3: CASVTETGELFF; DNA: TGTGCCAGCGTGACAGAAACCGGGGAGCTGTTTTTT
length: 17; J: TRBJ1-1; V: TRBV11-2; size: NA; D: TRBD1; CDR3: CASIRGPGQGDNTEAFF; DNA: TGTGCCAGCATCAGGGGACCGGGACAGGGAGATAACACTGAAGCTTTCTTT
length: 11; J: TRBJ1-2; V: TRBV20-1; size: NA; D: NA; CDR3: CSAPDLYGYTF; DNA: TGCAGTGCTCCGGACCTCTATGGCTACACCTTC
length: 13; J: TRBJ1-2; V: TRBV18; size: NA; D: TRBD1; CDR3: CASSPGQADGYTF; DNA: TGTGCCAGCTCACCGGGACAGGCCGATGGCTACACCTTC
length: 14; J: TRBJ2-7; V: TRBV7-6; size: few; D: NA; CDR3: CASSLGFGSYEQYF; DNA: TGTGCCAGCAGCTTAGGATTTGGGTCCTACGAGCAGTACTTC
length: 13; J: TRBJ2-7; V: TRBV4-1; size: NA; D: NA; CDR3: CASSQDPTYEQYF; DNA: TGCGCCAGCAGCCAAGATCCGACCTACGAGCAGTACTTC
length: 11; J: TRBJ2-1; V: TRBV6-5; size: once; D: NA; CDR3: CASSYIDEQFF; DNA: TGTGCCAGCAGTTACATCGATGAGCAGTTCTTC
length: 15; J: TRBJ2-1; V: TRBV2; size: NA; D: NA; CDR3: CASSPAGTDYNEQFF; DNA: TGTGCCAGCAGTCCCGCCGGGACGGACTACAATGAGCAGTTCTTC
length: 15; J: TRBJ1-2; V: TRBV6-5; size: NA; D: NA; CDR3: CASSYSNRGVGGYTF; DNA: TGTGCCAGCAGTTACTCAAATCGGGGGGTCGGCGGCTACACCTTC
length: 15; J: TRBJ2-2; V: TRBV5-1; size: NA; D: NA; CDR3: CASSLGTYNTGELFF; DNA: TGCGCCAGCAGCTTAGGGACTTACAACACCGGGGAGCTGTTTTTT
length: 14; J: TRBJ2-1; V: TRBV7-7; size: NA; D: NA; CDR3: CASSRDGPYNEQFF; DNA: TGTGCCAGCAGCCGGGACGGTCCTTACAATGAGCAGTTCTTC
length: 12; J: TRBJ1-5; V: TRBV19; size: NA; D: NA; CDR3: CASSSSGEPQHF; DNA: TGTGCCAGTAGTTCCTCAGGGGAGCCCCAGCATTTT
length: 15; J: TRBJ1-1; V: TRBV7-9; size: NA; D: NA; CDR3: CASSKLRDLNTEAFF; DNA: TGTGCCAGCAGCAAACTTCGGGACCTCAACACTGAAGCTTTCTTT
length: 14; J: TRBJ2-7; V: TRBV18; size: NA; D: NA; CDR3: CATTSDRTAYEQYF; DNA: TGTGCCACCACGTCCGACAGGACCGCCTACGAGCAGTACTTC
length: 14; J: TRBJ2-7; V: TRBV18; size: few; D: NA; CDR3: CASSPETLGYEQYF; DNA: TGTGCCAGCTCACCAGAGACCCTAGGATACGAGCAGTACTTC
length: 16; J: TRBJ2-6; V: TRBV10-1; size: few; D: NA; CDR3: CASSDGAGSGANVLTF; DNA: TGCGCCAGCAGTGATGGAGCAGGGTCTGGGGCCAACGTCCTGACTTTC
length: 15; J: TRBJ1-5; V: TRBV5-4; size: NA; D: NA; CDR3: CASSQDVTGNQPQHF; DNA: TGTGCCAGCAGCCAAGATGTTACGGGAAATCAGCCCCAGCATTTT
length: 11; J: TRBJ2-3; V: TRBV20-1; size: once; D: NA; CDR3: CSAEGRDTQYF; DNA: TGCAGTGCGGAGGGGAGAGATACGCAGTATTTT
length: 12; J: TRBJ2-3; V: TRBV2; size: NA; D: NA; CDR3: CATKGDGDTQYF; DNA: TGTGCCACTAAGGGTGATGGGGATACGCAGTATTTT
length: 15; J: TRBJ1-4; V: TRBV6-6; size: NA; D: NA; CDR3: CASSYPEVGNEKLFF; DNA: TGTGCCAGCAGTTATCCCGAGGTTGGAAATGAAAAACTGTTTTTT
length: 12; J: TRBJ2-7; V: TRBV6-5; size: NA; D: NA; CDR3: CASSYGPYEQYF; DNA: TGTGCCAGCAGTTACGGTCCCTACGAGCAGTACTTC
length: 14; J: TRBJ2-7; V: TRBV19; size: few; D: TRBD2; CDR3: CASSRLAGFYEQYF; DNA: TGTGCCAGTAGCCGACTAGCGGGTTTCTACGAGCAGTACTTC
length: 12; J: TRBJ1-6; V: TRBV30; size: NA; D: NA; CDR3: CAWSPDRGTLHF; DNA: TGTGCCTGGTCTCCCGACCGGGGCACCCTCCACTTT
length: 16; J: TRBJ1-6; V: TRBV12-5; size: NA; D: TRBD1; CDR3: CASVLSRDRGNSPLHF; DNA: TGTGCTAGTGTCCTATCCCGGGACAGGGGAAATTCACCCCTCCACTTT
length: 15; J: TRBJ2-1; V: TRBV5-1; size: few; D: TRBD1; CDR3: CASSSHRDRGGEQFF; DNA: TGCGCCAGCAGCTCACACCGGGACAGGGGCGGTGAGCAGTTCTTC
length: 16; J: TRBJ2-7; V: TRBV9; size: few; D: TRBD2; CDR3: CASSPRGLAGDNEQYF; DNA: TGTGCCAGCAGCCCCCGTGGGCTAGCGGGAGATAACGAGCAGTACTTC
length: 19; J: TRBJ2-3; V: TRBV27; size: few; D: TRBD1; CDR3: CASSFLGGGQGSITDTQYF; DNA: TGTGCCAGCAGTTTCTTGGGGGGGGGACAGGGGTCAATCACAGATACGCAGTATTTT